Listed here is a single T cell receptor (beta chain). Its antigen is not known. These data come from a study of beta chain features in type 1 diabetes. Of the isolated RNA, all was reverse transcribed, and so the sequenced material was expressed TCRB transcripts. Assay used: immunoSEQ multiplex PCR; TCRdb lists only in-frame clones, some missing. The profile shows 200,000 to 250,000 clones, about a tenth of them singletons. Study-wide findings and caveats: Lower insertion and higher deletion counts appeared at VDJ junctions in type 1 diabetes patients. A potential PCR bias toward shorter templates would be equal in patient and control samples.

One heparinised draw of blood, averaging roughly 120 mL, came from each donor. The CDR3 is made up of 13 amino acids. CDR1 is SGHTA and CDR2 is FQGNSA in the germline V gene. The J segment lost 4 bases and the V segment lost 4 bases, leaving 3 bases of the junction unmatched. Sequencing was done on a sample of central memory CD4+ T cells from blood. This chain links TRBV7-2 with TRBJ2-7, with 8 nucleotides matching TRBD1. This TCR came from a man between 18 and 35 years old in good health. The CDR3 reads CASSSDREYEQYF. The CDR3 DNA reads TGTGCCAGCAGCTCGGACAGGGAATACGAGCAGTACTTC.